Many counts were recorded for the clone carrying this T cell receptor (beta chain). What it recognizes is unknown. This sample is drawn from a study of T cells in Graves' hyperthyroidism and ophthalmopathy. Whole-study context: Once the initial diagnosis was made, peripheral blood was obtained before any treatment. Points from the study as a whole: Model predictions of ophthalmopathy came a median approximately 6.8 months before onset.

The CDR3 length is 15 residues. The V gene end was trimmed by 6 bases and the J gene end by 2 bases; junction bases not matched to a gene: 5. Germline lookup yields CDR1 LGHDT and CDR2 YNNKEL (reference sequence). Recently diagnosed hyperthyroidism of less than 2 months' duration affected patients aged 18 to 65. Researchers took RNA transcripts and amplified the TCR beta CDR3 regions from them. The TCR CDR3 first-round RT-PCR relied on the HTBI primer set. Via MiXCR, TCRdb re-called the multiplex PCR reads, giving one row per CDR3 protein. The top ten clones hold 5.3% of a sample with about 420,000 distinct CDR3 sequences, roughly 15% of them seen once.

The chain carries TRBV3-1 and TRBJ2-2, with 8 bases fitting TRBD2. The clonotype originates from a woman in her late teens or twenties with Graves' hyperthyroidism. The sample comprised blood. DNA of the CDR3: TGTGCCAGCAGACATAGCGGGGTCAACACCGGGGAGCTGTTTTTT. Amino acid sequence: CASRHSGVNTGELFF.